These 19 T cell receptor beta chains share one sample of origin, sequenced in a study of OX40 agonist ivuxolimab in advanced cancers. Method: immunoSEQ multiplex PCR; TCRdb's copy keeps in-frame clones and lacks some. Found here are 35,000 to 45,000 clones, approximately 86% of them singletons; the top ten hold 2.4%. The material was CD4+ or CD8+ T cells sorted from blood, obtained in a trial of the OX40 agonist ivuxolimab. The receptor source for this set is an adult with an advanced solid tumor such as melanoma, head and neck, liver or kidney cancer.

V usage is TRBV18 and J usage is TRBJ1-1, with D possibly being TRBD1 (6 bases). This CDR3 contains 15 residues. The germline V gene has CDR1 KGHSH and CDR2 LQKENI. Trimming left V 5 bases short and J 1 base short, with 14 bases between. The CDR3 reads CASSSVQGGNTEAFF. CDR3 bases: TGTGCCAGCTCATCTGTACAGGGCGGGAACACTGAAGCTTTCTTT.

The J gene is TRBJ1-4, the V gene TRBV5-1; D unclear. CDR1 is SGHRS, CDR2 YFSETQ, per germline. Trimming took off 2 bases at V and 11 bases at J, with 19 bases between the two ends. There are 15 residues in the CDR3. The CDR3 sequence: CASSFSLEGGGKLFF. CDR3 sequence (DNA): TGCGCCAGCAGCTTTTCATTGGAAGGCGGCGGGAAACTGTTTTTT.

This clone was recorded once. V gene TRBV5-4 combines with J gene TRBJ1-6; 8 bases map to TRBD1. In germline, CDR1 is SGHNT, CDR2 YYREEE (reference sequence). The CDR3 extends over 15 amino acids. Trimming removed 4 bases from V and 9 bases from J; junction bases left unmatched: 9. This CDR3 is CASSPEQGVGSPLHF. The CDR3 DNA sequence: TGTGCCAGCAGCCCGGAACAGGGGGTTGGTTCACCCCTCCACTTT.

V usage is TRBV15 and J usage is TRBJ1-1; perhaps TRBD1 as D (5 bases). The CDR3 totals 12 residues. Per germline, CDR1 LNHNV and CDR2 YYDKDF (reference sequence). V lost 1 base to trimming and J lost 8 bases, with 8 bases between them. CDR3 region: CATSRVTDEAFF. The CDR3 nucleotides read TGTGCCACCAGCAGAGTGACAGACGAAGCTTTCTTT.

The J gene is TRBJ2-2, the V gene TRBV5-1; D tentatively fits TRBD1 or TRBD2 (5 bases each). The CDR3 extends over 15 amino acids. CDR1 and CDR2 from the germline V gene are SGHRS and YFSETQ. Trimming shortened V by 4 bases and J by 0 bases, and 10 bases separated the two germline ends. CDR3 in DNA: TGCGCCAGCAGCCCCGGGACGGCGAACACCGGGGAGCTGTTTTTT. It specifies CASSPGTANTGELFF.

This rearrangement joins TRBV10-3 to TRBJ1-2, with TRBD1 identical over 8 bases. The V gene end was trimmed by 4 bases and the J gene end by 4 bases; junction bases not matched to a gene: 2. Germline V gene data show CDR1 as ENHRY and CDR2 as SYGVKD. CDR3 length: 13 amino acids. CDR3 nucleotides: TGTGCCATCAGTGGGGACAGGTGCTATGGCTACACCTTC. It yields the protein CAISGDRCYGYTF.

This rearrangement joins TRBV10-2 to TRBJ1-5, with D perhaps TRBD1 (5 bases). V lost 7 bases, J lost 4 bases, and 14 bases lay in between. The CDR3 loop spans 14 amino acids. The germline V gene encodes CDR1 WSHSY and CDR2 SAAADI. The CDR3 DNA follows: TGCGCCAGCAAAATACAGGCCGGTAATCAGCCCCAGCATTTT. Translation gives CASKIQAGNQPQHF.

The chain couples TRBV19 to TRBJ1-5, with unresolved D. Germline V gene sequence: CDR1 LNHDA, CDR2 SQIVND (reference sequence). The length of the CDR3 is 18 residues. V lost 3 bases to trimming and J lost 0 bases, with 18 bases between them. Written as DNA, the CDR3 is TGTGCCAGTAGTATCCCGCGGGCGGGAATTTATAGCAATCAGCCCCAGCATTTT. Its protein is CASSIPRAGIYSNQPQHF.

The chain is built from TRBV11-2 and TRBJ2-7; TRBD1 matches 8 bases. The V gene's germline CDR1 is SGHAT and CDR2 FQNNGV. The CDR3 extends over 13 amino acids. Losses at the gene ends were 5 bases for V and 6 bases for J; bases not matched to a gene: 6. CDR3 in DNA: TGTGCCAGCAGCCCCCGGACAGGGCTCGAGCAGTACTTC. It translates to CASSPRTGLEQYF.

Worth noting for this clone: A junction end diverges from the germline sequence, so it may reflect a read error. The chain couples TRBV10-1 to TRBJ1-5, with 12 bases identical to TRBD1. CDR1 WNHNN and CDR2 SYGVQD come from the germline V gene (reference sequence). The CDR3 loop spans 17 amino acids. CDR3 in amino acids: CARSPGTGGARQSAPAF. Here the CDR3 DNA reads TGCGCCAGAAGTCCCGGGACAGGGGGCGCGAGGCAATCAGCCCCAGCATTT.

This chain links TRBV6-6 with TRBJ2-7, with 8 bases lining up with TRBD1. The CDR3 spans 15 residues. J was trimmed by 2 bases and V by 2 bases; bases with no gene match: 5. From germline, CDR1 is MNHNY and CDR2 SVGAGI (reference sequence). The CDR3, as DNA: TGTGCCAGCAGTTACAGGACAGGGACGACCTACGAGCAGTACTTC. Translation: CASSYRTGTTYEQYF.

The chain carries TRBV7-2 and TRBJ1-2; a weak D match, TRBD1 (5 bases). The V end lost 1 base, the J end lost 8 bases, and 11 bases lay between the germline ends. The CDR3 is made up of 13 amino acids. Germline CDR1 and CDR2: SGHTA and FQGNSA. This chain's CDR3 is CASSLGDRGGYTF. As DNA, the CDR3 is TGTGCCAGCAGCTTAGGGGACCGGGGGGGCTACACCTTC.

The J gene is TRBJ1-3, the V gene TRBV11-2; D gene uncertain. This CDR3 is 18 amino acids long. Trimming pared 4 bases from V and 4 bases from J, leaving 23 bases between. The germline gives CDR1 SGHAT, CDR2 FQNNGV. The CDR3 DNA is TGTGCCAGCAGCTCTCTTCGGTCCGGGATAGGTACAGGAAACACCATATATTTT. It yields the protein CASSSLRSGIGTGNTIYF. Combining the CDR3 with reference TRBV11-2 and TRBJ1-3 gives the whole variable domain EAGVAQSPRYKIIEKRQSVAFWCNPISGHATLYWYQQILGQGPKLLIQFQNNGVVDDSQLPKDRFSAERLKGVDSTLKIQPAKLEDSAVYLCASSSLRSGIGTGNTIYFGEGSWLTVV.

There are a few counts of this clone. The chain combines TRBV7-9 with TRBJ2-3, with D maybe TRBD2 (6 bases). The CDR3 sequence is 16 residues long. From germline, CDR1 is SEHNR and CDR2 FQNEAQ (reference sequence). With 7 bases removed from V and 4 bases from J, the gap between germline ends came to 21 bases. As DNA, the CDR3 is TGTGCCAGCAATCTACTTATAAGGGGAGGTGCAGATACGCAGTATTTT. This encodes CASNLLIRGGADTQYF.

This clone was counted between two and nine times. This chain links TRBV2 with TRBJ1-5; D gene uncertain. Germline CDR1 reads SNHLY; CDR2 reads FYNNEI. The CDR3 consists of 14 residues. V lost 4 bases, J lost 2 bases, and 9 bases lay in between. CDR3 DNA sequence: TGTGCCAGCAGTGCGCAGGCAGGCAATCAGCCCCAGCATTTT. It translates to CASSAQAGNQPQHF.

The chain joins TRBV6-1 to TRBJ1-3, with D maybe TRBD1 (5 bases). This CDR3 has 15 amino acids. CDR1 MNHNS and CDR2 SASEGT come from the germline V gene. V gave up 6 bases and J gave up 4 bases, with 16 bases separating them. This CDR3 is CASRDSLLSGNTIYF. CDR3 nucleotide sequence: TGTGCCAGCAGAGACAGTCTCCTCTCCGGAAACACCATATATTTT.

By share of the sample, this clone is large. The rearrangement joins TRBV7-9 to TRBJ1-1; D not resolved. CDR1 SEHNR and CDR2 FQNEAQ come from the germline V gene (reference sequence). Trimming removed 5 bases at V and 1 base at J, with 11 bases between. The CDR3 spans 14 residues. In DNA form, the CDR3 reads TGTGCCAGCAGCATTATGCGAGGGAACACTGAAGCTTTCTTT. It yields the protein CASSIMRGNTEAFF.

The chain combines TRBV6-1 with TRBJ2-6; D remains unclear. The length of the CDR3 is 15 residues. Trimming removed 4 bases from V and 0 bases from J, with 7 bases in between. In germline, CDR1 is MNHNS, CDR2 SASEGT. DNA of the CDR3: TGTGCCAGCAGTGTGGAGTACTCTGGGGCCAACGTCCTGACTTTC. Translation gives CASSVEYSGANVLTF.

V is TRBV29-1 and J is TRBJ2-5, with D perhaps TRBD1 or TRBD2 (5 bases each). The V end lost 2 bases, the J end lost 3 bases, and 10 bases lay between the germline ends. Germline V gene data show CDR1 as SQVTM and CDR2 as ANQGSEA. The CDR3 is made up of 13 amino acids. As DNA, the CDR3 is TGCAGCGTTGAAAGGGACCTGGAAGAGACCCAGTACTTC. It codes for CSVERDLEETQYF.